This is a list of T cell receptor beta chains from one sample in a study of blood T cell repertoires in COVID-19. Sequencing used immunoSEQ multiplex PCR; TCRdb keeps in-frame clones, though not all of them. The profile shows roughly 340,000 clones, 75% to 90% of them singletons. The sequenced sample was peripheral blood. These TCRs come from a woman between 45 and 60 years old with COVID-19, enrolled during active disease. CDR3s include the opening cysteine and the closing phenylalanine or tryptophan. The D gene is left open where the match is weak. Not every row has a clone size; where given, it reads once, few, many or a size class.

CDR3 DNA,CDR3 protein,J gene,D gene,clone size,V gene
TGCGCCAGCAGCCGATCGGGACTAGTCGACAATGAGCAGTTCTTC,CASSRSGLVDNEQFF,TRBJ2-1,TRBD2,-,TRBV4-1
TGCGCCAGCAGCTTAGGCGGGCCAAGCACAGATACGCAGTATTTT,CASSLGGPSTDTQYF,TRBJ2-3,-,-,TRBV5-1
TGCGCCAGCAGCTTGGGTGGTAGCGGGATCTACGAGCAGTACTTC,CASSLGGSGIYEQYF,TRBJ2-7,TRBD2,-,TRBV5-1
TGTGCCAGCAGTTATATAGCGGGAGATCGAACAGATACGCAGTATTTT,CASSYIAGDRTDTQYF,TRBJ2-3,TRBD2,-,TRBV11-2
TGTGCCAGCAGTGTTCCCCCTAGGGAGCAGTTCTTC,CASSVPPREQFF,TRBJ2-1,-,-,TRBV2
TGCGCCAGCAGCCACGTGTCGACAGGGGGTTTTCAGCCCCAGCATTTT,CASSHVSTGGFQPQHF,TRBJ1-5,TRBD1,-,TRBV4-1
TGTGCCAGCAGCCAAGATCCAAACTGGGGGGGGAACACTGAAGCTTTCTTT,CASSQDPNWGGNTEAFF,TRBJ1-1,-,-,TRBV14
TGCAGTGCAAGTCCCGGGACAGGGGAAGAAAAACTGTTTTTT,CSASPGTGEEKLFF,TRBJ1-4,TRBD1,-,TRBV20-1
TGTGCCTGGAGTGACAGGACTGAAGCTTTCTTT,CAWSDRTEAFF,TRBJ1-1,-,-,TRBV30
TGTGCCAGCAGCCCCGGCGGGGGACAAGAGACCCAGTACTTC,CASSPGGGQETQYF,TRBJ2-5,TRBD2,-,TRBV11-2
TGTGCCTGGAGTTGGGACACCGAAGAGACCCAGTACTTC,CAWSWDTEETQYF,TRBJ2-5,-,-,TRBV30
TGCAGCGTGGAATCCTCGTCCTACGAGCAGTACTTC,CSVESSSYEQYF,TRBJ2-7,-,-,TRBV29-1
TGTGCCAGCAGCGGGAAAGGGGGAGGGCTTCGGTACGAGCAGTACTTC,CASSGKGGGLRYEQYF,TRBJ2-7,-,few,TRBV7-9
TGTGCCATCAGTGAGGGGGCGCGGGGTCTAGTGAACTATGGCTACACCTTC,CAISEGARGLVNYGYTF,TRBJ1-2,-,-,TRBV10-3
TGTGCCACCAGTGATCCTGGGACTAGCGGGAGAACTAGGCAGTTCTTC,CATSDPGTSGRTRQFF,TRBJ2-1,TRBD2,-,TRBV24-1
TGTGCCAGCACCATAGGACTAGCGGGAGACCTCTCCTACAATGAGCAGTTCTTC,CASTIGLAGDLSYNEQFF,TRBJ2-1,TRBD2,-,TRBV28